Presented here are 10 T cell receptor beta chains from one specimen sequenced in a study of T cells in Graves' hyperthyroidism and ophthalmopathy. TCR beta CDR3 sequences were amplified from RNA transcripts. First-round RT-PCR with HTBI primers amplified the TCR CDR3 region. TCRdb reprocessed the multiplex PCR reads with MiXCR, giving one entry per CDR3 protein. Of roughly 840,000 distinct CDR3 sequences listed, about two fifths are singletons. Input material: blood. The source is a man aged 18 to 35 with Graves' hyperthyroidism.

This clonotype was counted ten times or more. The chain couples TRBV29-1 to TRBJ2-7; TRBD2 aligns across 9 bases. The CDR3 is 14 amino acids. Germline CDR1 reads SQVTM; CDR2 reads ANQGSEA. The V and J ends lost 4 bases and 3 bases, in that order; junction bases with no gene match: 7. The CDR3 DNA is TGCAGCGTTGGAGCGGGAGGTGACCGCTACGAGCAGTACTTC. Protein sequence: CSVGAGGDRYEQYF.

This clonotype was picked up many times. This chain uses TRBV15 with TRBJ2-5, with D possibly TRBD1 on 5 matching bases. This CDR3 has 14 residues. Germline V gene lookup returns CDR1 LNHNV and CDR2 YYDKDF (reference sequence). Trimming pared 5 bases from V and 1 base from J, leaving 11 bases between. For the CDR3, the DNA is TGTGCCACCAGCGCCCGGACACCCCAAGAGACCCAGTACTTC. This gives the protein CATSARTPQETQYF.

On this clonotype: This may come from a read error, since a much larger clone is one base off. The CDR3, as DNA: TGTGCCATCAGCCCCGGCACTTCTGGGGCCAACGTCCTGACTTTC. Translation gives CAISPGTSGANVLTF. This chain uses TRBV10-3 with TRBJ2-6, with D unclear. The germline V gene encodes CDR1 ENHRY and CDR2 SYGVKD. CDR3 length: 15 residues. Trimming took off 6 bases at V and 1 base at J, with 10 bases between the two ends.

The J gene is TRBJ2-2, the V gene TRBV20-1; 8 nucleotides match TRBD2. The CDR3 length is 16 residues. Trimming at V came to 0 bases and at J to 6 bases, leaving 9 bases not matched to a gene. Germline V gene lookup returns CDR1 DFQATT and CDR2 SNEGSKA (reference sequence). The CDR3 loop reads CSARDSSGSRAGELFF. The CDR3 bases are TGCAGTGCTAGAGATTCCAGCGGGAGTAGAGCCGGGGAGCTGTTTTTT.

This clonotype was seen only once. The V call is TRBV25-1, the J call TRBJ2-5; TRBD1 or TRBD2 may be the D gene (7 bases each). Trimming pared 1 base from V and 9 bases from J, leaving 18 bases between. Germline V gene sequence: CDR1 MGHDK, CDR2 SYGVNS. The CDR3 is 15 residues long. CDR3 amino acids: CASSESGQAGAAQYF. For the CDR3, the DNA is TGTGCCAGCAGTGAATCTGGACAGGCGGGAGCGGCCCAGTACTTC.

This chain joins TRBV9 and TRBJ1-1; TRBD1 might be the D (6 bases). This CDR3 has 15 amino acids. Looked up from germline, CDR1 is SGDLS and CDR2 is YYNGEE. V was shortened by 4 bases and J by 6 bases, with 19 bases between the two germline ends. The CDR3 DNA follows: TGTGCCAGCAGCCAAGAGAAAGGGGGTGGGCCTGAAGCTTTCTTT. Protein sequence: CASSQEKGGGPEAFF.

This clonotype was seen many times. This chain connects TRBV29-1 to TRBJ2-7, with D uncertain. This CDR3 is built from 13 residues. The germline V gene encodes CDR1 SQVTM and CDR2 ANQGSEA. V was shortened by 4 bases and J by 2 bases, with 12 bases between the two germline ends. CDR3 DNA: TGCAGCGTTGTAGACGGAAACGCCTACGAGCAGTACTTC. Translation: CSVVDGNAYEQYF.

The chain combines TRBV29-1 with TRBJ1-2, with a possible D match to TRBD1 (5 bases). The CDR3 spans 13 residues. Germline V gene lookup returns CDR1 SQVTM and CDR2 ANQGSEA. Trimming removed 8 bases from V and 8 bases from J, with 21 bases in between. CDR3 region: CSSYPDVRDGYTF. CDR3 bases: TGCAGCAGTTACCCAGACGTGAGGGACGGCTACACCTTC.

Notes on this clonotype: The CDR3 ends on some other residue instead of the conserved phenylalanine or tryptophan, so this is likely a read error. This chain links TRBV29-1 with TRBJ1-1, with a possible D match to TRBD1 (5 bases). The V gene's germline CDR1 is SQVTM and CDR2 ANQGSEA. Trimming shortened V by 4 bases and J by 4 bases, and 10 bases separated the two germline ends. The CDR3 contains 12 residues. In DNA form, the CDR3 reads TGCAGCGTTGCGTTGGGGGGCACTGAAGCTTTCATT. The encoded protein is CSVALGGTEAFI.

At least ten counts were recorded for this clonotype. This CDR3 is CSVVGRQNTEAFF. The CDR3 DNA is TGCAGCGTTGTCGGCAGACAGAACACTGAAGCTTTCTTT. V usage is TRBV29-1 and J usage is TRBJ1-1; D is unresolved. V lost 4 bases, J lost 1 base, and 10 bases lay in between. The CDR3 runs 13 residues. The germline V gene has CDR1 SQVTM and CDR2 ANQGSEA.